What follows are 5 T cell receptor beta chains derived from one specimen sequenced in a study of T cell responses to AZD1222 COVID-19 vaccine. The protocol was immunoSEQ multiplex PCR, while the TCRdb copy is restricted to in-frame clones and leaves out a portion. Of about 150,000 clones in the sample, about nine tenths were seen once. This sample comprised peripheral blood, obtained on day 0 of AZD1222 vaccination. These receptors all come from an adult in good health.

V and J are TRBV28 and TRBJ1-2, with a weak D call TRBD1 (6 bases). The V gene lost 5 bases and the J gene lost 4 bases, with 17 bases spanning the gap. The CDR3 is made up of 15 amino acids. Germline V gives CDR1 MDHEN, CDR2 SYDVKM. The CDR3 DNA sequence: TGTGCCAGCAGTACCCTTCGGGGGGCCCTCTATGGCTACACCTTC. Protein: CASSTLRGALYGYTF.

The chain uses TRBV6-5 and TRBJ1-5; no reliable D call. Germline V gives CDR1 MNHEY, CDR2 SVGAGI. The CDR3 runs 15 residues. The germline V and J ends were trimmed by 5 bases and 5 bases, with 16 bases remaining between them. CDR3 bases: TGTGCCAGCAGTAGAAAGGAGGGAATCTATCAGCCCCAGCATTTT. Translated: CASSRKEGIYQPQHF.

V and J are TRBV6-5 and TRBJ1-2; D unresolved. Trimming removed 0 bases at V and 6 bases at J, with 14 bases between. This CDR3 spans 15 amino acids. Germline loops: CDR1 MNHEY, CDR2 SVGAGI. The CDR3 DNA sequence: TGTGCCAGCAGTTACTCGATCTCAGGTCCGAATGGCTACACCTTC. It translates to CASSYSISGPNGYTF.

The J gene is TRBJ2-1, the V gene TRBV9; 11 nucleotides line up with TRBD2. The CDR3 has 14 amino acids. The V gene end was trimmed by 3 bases and the J gene end by 6 bases; junction bases not matched to a gene: 2. Germline V lookup: CDR1 SGDLS, CDR2 YYNGEE. The CDR3 DNA reads as TGTGCCAGCAGCGACACTAGCGGGAGCAATGAGCAGTTCTTC. It specifies CASSDTSGSNEQFF.

The genes are TRBV4-3 and TRBJ2-3; D unclear. Trimming took 1 base from V and 2 from J, leaving 4 bases between them. Germline assignment: CDR1 LGHNA and CDR2 YSLEER. The CDR3 runs 13 residues. This chain's CDR3 is CASSQGVTDTQYF. In DNA form, the CDR3 reads TGCGCCAGCAGCCAAGGGGTCACAGATACGCAGTATTTT.